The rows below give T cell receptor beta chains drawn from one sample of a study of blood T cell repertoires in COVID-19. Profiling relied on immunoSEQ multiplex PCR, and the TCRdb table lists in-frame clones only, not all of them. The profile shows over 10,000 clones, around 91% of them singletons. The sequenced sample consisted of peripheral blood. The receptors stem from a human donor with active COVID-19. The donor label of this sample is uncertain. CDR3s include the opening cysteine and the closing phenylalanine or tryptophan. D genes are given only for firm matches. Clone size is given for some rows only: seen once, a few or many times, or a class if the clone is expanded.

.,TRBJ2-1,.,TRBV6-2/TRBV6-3,CASSYDRGTSSYNEQFF,TGTGCCAGCAGTTACGATAGGGGGACCAGCTCCTACAATGAGCAGTTCTTC
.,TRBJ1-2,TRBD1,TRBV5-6,CASRFGQVTYGYTF,TGTGCCAGCAGATTTGGACAGGTGACCTATGGCTACACCTTC
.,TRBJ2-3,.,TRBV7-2,CASSPGADTQYF,TGTGCCAGCAGTCCCGGGGCAGATACGCAGTATTTT
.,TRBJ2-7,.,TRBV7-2,CASSSGRREQYF,TGTGCCAGCAGCTCAGGTCGTCGGGAGCAGTACTTC
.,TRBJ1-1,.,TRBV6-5,CASSKQVETEAFF,TGTGCCAGCAGTAAACAGGTAGAGACTGAAGCTTTCTTT
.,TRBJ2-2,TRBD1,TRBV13,CASSSKTGGKGELFF,TGTGCCAGCAGCTCGAAGACAGGGGGAAAGGGGGAGCTGTTTTTT
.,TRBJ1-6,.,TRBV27,CASSSLVSPLHF,TGTGCCAGCAGTTCTTTAGTGTCACCCCTCCACTTT
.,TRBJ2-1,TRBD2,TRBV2,CASSLSGLAGGLMQFF,TGTGCCAGCAGCCTTTCCGGACTAGCGGGGGGGCTAATGCAGTTCTTC
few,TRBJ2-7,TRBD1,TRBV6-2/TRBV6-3,CASSYPPGQGREQYF,TGTGCCAGCAGTTACCCCCCGGGACAGGGGAGGGAGCAGTACTTC
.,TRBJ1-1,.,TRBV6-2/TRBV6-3,CASSQTNWNTEAFF,TGTGCCAGCAGTCAAACAAATTGGAACACTGAAGCTTTCTTT
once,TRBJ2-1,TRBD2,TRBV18,CASSPGLVEQFF,TGTGCCAGCTCACCGGGACTAGTTGAGCAGTTCTTC
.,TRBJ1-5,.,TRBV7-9,CASSSDSSNQPQHF,TGTGCCAGCAGTTCCGACAGCAGCAATCAGCCCCAGCATTTT
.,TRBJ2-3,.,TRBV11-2,CASSPRAGATDTQYF,TGTGCCAGCAGCCCCCGGGCAGGGGCCACAGATACGCAGTATTTT
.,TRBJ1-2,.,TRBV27,CASSLSPDYYGYTF,TGTGCCAGCAGTTTATCGCCAGATTACTATGGCTACACCTTC
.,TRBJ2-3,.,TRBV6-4,CASSAVFTDTQYF,TGTGCCAGCAGTGCGGTCTTCACAGATACGCAGTATTTT
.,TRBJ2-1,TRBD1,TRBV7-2,CASSFGQVPSNEQFF,TGTGCCAGCAGTTTTGGACAGGTGCCTTCCAATGAGCAGTTCTTC
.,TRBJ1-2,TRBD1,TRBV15,CATSRDRVTGDGYTF,TGTGCCACCAGCAGAGATCGGGTGACAGGGGATGGCTACACCTTC
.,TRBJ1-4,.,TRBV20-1,CSAWSAVKLFF,TGCAGTGCCTGGTCCGCAGTAAAACTGTTTTTT
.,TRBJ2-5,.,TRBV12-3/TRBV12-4,CASSFQGKETQYF,TGTGCCAGCAGTTTCCAGGGTAAAGAGACCCAGTACTTC
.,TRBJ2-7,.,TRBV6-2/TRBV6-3,CASSRTDDEQYF,TGTGCCAGCAGCCGGACAGATGACGAGCAGTACTTC
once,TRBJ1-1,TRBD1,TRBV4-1,CASSQEVDRVLEAFF,TGCGCCAGCAGCCAAGAAGTGGACAGGGTGTTAGAAGCTTTCTTT
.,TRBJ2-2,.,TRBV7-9,CASSSTTRQNTGELFF,TGTGCCAGCAGCTCCACAACCAGACAGAACACCGGGGAGCTGTTTTTT
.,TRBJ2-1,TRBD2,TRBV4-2,CASSQESGGYNEQFF,TGTGCCAGCAGCCAAGAGTCGGGGGGCTACAATGAGCAGTTCTTC
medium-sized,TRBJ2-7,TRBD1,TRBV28,CASSFSEGQSLLLPYEQYF,TGTGCCAGCAGTTTTTCCGAGGGACAGTCGCTATTACTACCTTACGAGCAGTACTTC
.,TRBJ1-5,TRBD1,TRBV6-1,CASSEEAGTGFQPQHF,TGTGCCAGCAGTGAAGAGGCGGGGACAGGGTTTCAGCCCCAGCATTTT
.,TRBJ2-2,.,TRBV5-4,CASSLAMASPGELFF,TGTGCCAGCAGCTTGGCCATGGCCTCGCCCGGGGAGCTGTTTTTT
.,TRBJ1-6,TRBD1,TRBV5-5,CASSLEGTGNSPLHF,TGTGCCAGCAGCTTGGAGGGGACAGGGAATTCACCCCTCCACTTT
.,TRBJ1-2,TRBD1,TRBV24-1,CATSDKPGQGDGYTF,TGTGCCACCAGTGACAAACCGGGACAGGGTGATGGCTACACCTTC
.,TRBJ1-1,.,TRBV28,CASSLLSGDTEAFF,TGTGCCAGCAGTTTATTATCAGGGGACACTGAAGCTTTCTTT
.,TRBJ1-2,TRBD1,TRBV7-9,CATATGTAGINGYTF,TGTGCCACCGCAACCGGGACAGCCGGGATAAATGGCTACACCTTC
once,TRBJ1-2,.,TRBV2,CASSEGRMIGYTF,TGTGCCAGCAGTGAGGGCAGGATGATTGGCTACACCTTC
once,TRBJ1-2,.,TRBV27,CASSPTGRANGYTF,TGTGCCAGCAGTCCAACGGGGAGGGCAAATGGCTACACCTTC
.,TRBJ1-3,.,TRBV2,CASSAQYGGSGNTIYF,TGTGCCAGCAGTGCCCAGTATGGGGGGAGCGGAAACACCATATATTTT
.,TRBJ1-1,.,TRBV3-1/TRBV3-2,CASSPLFGQTMNTEAFF,TGTGCCAGCAGCCCCCTATTCGGACAGACAATGAACACTGAAGCTTTCTTT
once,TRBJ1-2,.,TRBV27,CASRSPASSYGYTF,TGTGCCAGCAGATCTCCCGCGTCATCCTATGGCTACACCTTC
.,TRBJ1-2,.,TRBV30,CAWSGRTGNYGYTF,TGTGCCTGGAGTGGGAGGACGGGGAACTATGGCTACACCTTC
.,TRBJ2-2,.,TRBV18,CASSPKDSSGELFF,TGTGCCAGCTCACCTAAAGACAGCTCCGGGGAGCTGTTTTTT
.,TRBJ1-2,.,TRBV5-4,CASSFPDSLGYTF,TGTGCCAGCAGCTTCCCGGACAGCCTTGGCTACACCTTC